This T cell receptor (beta chain) was captured by sequencing in a study of blood T cell repertoires in COVID-19. Germline CDR1 MDHEN, CDR2 SYDVKM. The CDR3 spans 13 residues. Germline trimming cut 6 bases from V and 7 bases from J; bases unmatched to any gene: 5. Those enrolled, adults aged roughly 18 to 89 years, came from 25 or so US areas. Sequencing used immunoSEQ multiplex PCR; TCRdb keeps in-frame clones, though not all of them. The sample yields around 250,000 clones, approximately 84% seen once. This receptor was obtained from a man between 40 and 49 years old who had recovered from COVID-19. The sequenced sample was PBMCs or T cells enriched from blood (not recorded which). This rearrangement joins TRBV28 to TRBJ1-4, with 7 bases matching TRBD1. This chain's CDR3 is CASREGASEKLFF. Written as DNA, the CDR3 is TGTGCCAGCAGAGAGGGGGCGAGTGAAAAACTGTTTTTT.